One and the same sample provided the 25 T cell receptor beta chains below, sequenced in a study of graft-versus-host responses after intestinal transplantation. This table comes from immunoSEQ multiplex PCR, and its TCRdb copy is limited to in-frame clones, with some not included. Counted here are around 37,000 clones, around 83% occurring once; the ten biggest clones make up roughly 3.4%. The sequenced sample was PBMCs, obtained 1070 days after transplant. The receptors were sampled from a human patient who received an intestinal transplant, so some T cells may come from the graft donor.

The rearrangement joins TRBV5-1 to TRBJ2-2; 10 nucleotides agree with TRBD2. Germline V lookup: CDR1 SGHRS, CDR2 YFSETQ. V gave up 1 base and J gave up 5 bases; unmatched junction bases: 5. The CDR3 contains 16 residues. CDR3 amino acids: CASSLFGSGGTGELFF. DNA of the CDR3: TGCGCCAGCAGCTTGTTCGGTAGCGGGGGGACCGGGGAGCTGTTTTTT.

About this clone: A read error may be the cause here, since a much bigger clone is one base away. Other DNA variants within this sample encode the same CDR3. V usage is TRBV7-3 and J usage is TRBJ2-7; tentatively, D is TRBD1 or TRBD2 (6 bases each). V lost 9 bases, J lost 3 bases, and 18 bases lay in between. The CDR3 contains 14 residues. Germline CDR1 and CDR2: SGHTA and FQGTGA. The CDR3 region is CASSPGGGYYEQYF. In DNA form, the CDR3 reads TGTGCCAGTAGCCCCGGGGGCGGTTACTACGAGCAGTACTTC. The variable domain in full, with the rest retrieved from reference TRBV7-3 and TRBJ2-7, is GAGVSQTPSNKVTEKGKYVELRCDPISGHTALYWYRQSLGQGPEFLIYFQGTGAADDSGLPNDRFFAVRPEGSVSTLKIQRTERGDSAVYLCASSPGGGYYEQYFGPGTRLTVT.

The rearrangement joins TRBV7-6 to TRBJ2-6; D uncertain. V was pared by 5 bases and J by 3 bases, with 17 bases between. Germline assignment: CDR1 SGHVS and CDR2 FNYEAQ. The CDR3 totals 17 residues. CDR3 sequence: CASSHATRLLGANVLTF. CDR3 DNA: TGTGCCAGCAGCCACGCCACTCGCCTTCTTGGGGCCAACGTCCTGACTTTC.

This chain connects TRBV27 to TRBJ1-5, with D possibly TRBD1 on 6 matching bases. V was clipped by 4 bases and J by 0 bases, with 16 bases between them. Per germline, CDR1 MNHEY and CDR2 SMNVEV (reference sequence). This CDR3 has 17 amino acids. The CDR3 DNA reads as TGTGCCAGCAGTTCCGGGACACCATACTATAGCAATCAGCCCCAGCATTTT. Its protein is CASSSGTPYYSNQPQHF.

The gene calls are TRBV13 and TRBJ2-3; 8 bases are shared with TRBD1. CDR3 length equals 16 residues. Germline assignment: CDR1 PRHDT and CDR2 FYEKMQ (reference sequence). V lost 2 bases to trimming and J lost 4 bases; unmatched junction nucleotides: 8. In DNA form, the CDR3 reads TGTGCCAGCAGCTTACCGACAGGGGAGTTGTCAGATACGCAGTATTTT. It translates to CASSLPTGELSDTQYF.

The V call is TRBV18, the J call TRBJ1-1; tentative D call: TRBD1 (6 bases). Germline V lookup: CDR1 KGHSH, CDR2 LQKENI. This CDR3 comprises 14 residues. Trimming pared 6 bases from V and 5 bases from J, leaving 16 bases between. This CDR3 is CASSFGEGGTEAFF. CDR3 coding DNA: TGTGCCAGCTCTTTCGGGGAGGGGGGGACTGAAGCTTTCTTT.

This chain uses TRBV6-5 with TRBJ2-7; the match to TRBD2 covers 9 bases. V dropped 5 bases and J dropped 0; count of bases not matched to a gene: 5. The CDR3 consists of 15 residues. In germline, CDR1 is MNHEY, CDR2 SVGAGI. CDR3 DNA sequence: TGTGCCAGCAGTCCGACTAGCGGAAGCTCCTACGAGCAGTACTTC. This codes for CASSPTSGSSYEQYF.

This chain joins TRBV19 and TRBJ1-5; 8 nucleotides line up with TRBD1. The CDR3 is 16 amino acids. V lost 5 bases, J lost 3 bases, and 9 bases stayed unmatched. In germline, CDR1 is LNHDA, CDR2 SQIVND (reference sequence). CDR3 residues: CASSHPTGGVNQPQHF. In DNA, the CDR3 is TGTGCCAGTAGTCATCCTACAGGGGGGGTCAATCAGCCCCAGCATTTT.

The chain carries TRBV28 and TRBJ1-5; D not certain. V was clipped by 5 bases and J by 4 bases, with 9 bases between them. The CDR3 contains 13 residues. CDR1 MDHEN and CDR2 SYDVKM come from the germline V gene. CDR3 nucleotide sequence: TGTGCCAGCAGTCGAGAGATAAATCAGCCCCAGCATTTT. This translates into CASSREINQPQHF.

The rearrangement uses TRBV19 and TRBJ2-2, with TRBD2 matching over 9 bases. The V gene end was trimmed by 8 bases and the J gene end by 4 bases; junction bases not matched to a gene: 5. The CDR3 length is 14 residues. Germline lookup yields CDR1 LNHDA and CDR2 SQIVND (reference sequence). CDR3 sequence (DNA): TGTGCCAGTGCCCTAGCGGGGCCCACCGGGGAGCTGTTTTTT. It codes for CASALAGPTGELFF.

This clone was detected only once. CDR3 amino acids: CASSTGRPINEQYF. As DNA, the CDR3 is TGTGCCAGCAGCACGGGACGCCCCATTAACGAGCAGTACTTC. This chain joins TRBV11-2 and TRBJ2-7; tentatively, D is TRBD1 or TRBD2 (5 bases each). V lost 5 bases and J lost 5, with 16 bases in between. Germline lookup yields CDR1 SGHAT and CDR2 FQNNGV. The CDR3 is 14 amino acids.

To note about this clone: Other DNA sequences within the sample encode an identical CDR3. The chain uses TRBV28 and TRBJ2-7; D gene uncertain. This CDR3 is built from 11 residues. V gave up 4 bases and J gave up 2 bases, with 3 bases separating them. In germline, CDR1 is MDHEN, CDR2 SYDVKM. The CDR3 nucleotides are TGTGCCAGCAGTTCCCCCTACGAGCAGTACTTC. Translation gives CASSSPYEQYF.

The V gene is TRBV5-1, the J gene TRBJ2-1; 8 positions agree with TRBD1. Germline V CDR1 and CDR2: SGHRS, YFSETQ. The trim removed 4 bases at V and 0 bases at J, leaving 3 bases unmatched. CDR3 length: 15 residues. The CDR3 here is CASSPTGDSYNEQFF. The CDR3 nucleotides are TGCGCCAGCAGCCCGACAGGGGACTCCTACAATGAGCAGTTCTTC. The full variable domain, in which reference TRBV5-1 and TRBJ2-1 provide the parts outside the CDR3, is KAGVTQTPRYLIKTRGQQVTLSCSPISGHRSVSWYQQTPGQGLQFLFEYFSETQRNKGNFPGRFSGRQFSNSRSEMNVSTLELGDSALYLCASSPTGDSYNEQFFGPGTRLTVL.

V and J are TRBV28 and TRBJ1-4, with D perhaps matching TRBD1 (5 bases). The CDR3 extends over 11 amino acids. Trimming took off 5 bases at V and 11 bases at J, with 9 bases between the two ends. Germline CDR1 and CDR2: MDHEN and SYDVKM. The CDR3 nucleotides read TGTGCCAGCAGTGAGGGACTTAAACTGTTTTTT. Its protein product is CASSEGLKLFF.

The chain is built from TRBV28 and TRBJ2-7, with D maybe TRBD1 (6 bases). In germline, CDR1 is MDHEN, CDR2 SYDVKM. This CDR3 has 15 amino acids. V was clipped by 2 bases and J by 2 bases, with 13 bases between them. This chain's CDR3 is CASSLRKGVTYEQYF. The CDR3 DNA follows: TGTGCCAGCAGTTTACGGAAGGGGGTAACCTACGAGCAGTACTTC.

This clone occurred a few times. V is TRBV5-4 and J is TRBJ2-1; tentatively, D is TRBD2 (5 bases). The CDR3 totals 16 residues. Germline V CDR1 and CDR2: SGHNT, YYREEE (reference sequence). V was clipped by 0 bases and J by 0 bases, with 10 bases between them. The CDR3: CASSLGAGDSYNEQFF. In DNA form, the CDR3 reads TGTGCCAGCAGCTTGGGGGCCGGGGACTCCTACAATGAGCAGTTCTTC.

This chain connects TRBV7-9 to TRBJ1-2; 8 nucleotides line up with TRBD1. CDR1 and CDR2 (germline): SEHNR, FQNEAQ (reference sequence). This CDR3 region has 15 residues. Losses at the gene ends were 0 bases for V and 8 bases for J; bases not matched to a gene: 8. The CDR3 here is CASSLAPWTGQGYTF. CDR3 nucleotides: TGTGCCAGCAGCTTAGCCCCCTGGACAGGGCAAGGCTACACCTTC.

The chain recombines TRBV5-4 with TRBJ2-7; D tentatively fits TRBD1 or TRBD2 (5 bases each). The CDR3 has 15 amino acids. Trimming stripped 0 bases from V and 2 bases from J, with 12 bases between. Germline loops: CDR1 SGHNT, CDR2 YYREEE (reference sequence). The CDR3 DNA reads TGTGCCAGCAGCTTGGGGGACCCCACTACCTACGAGCAGTACTTC. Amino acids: CASSLGDPTTYEQYF.

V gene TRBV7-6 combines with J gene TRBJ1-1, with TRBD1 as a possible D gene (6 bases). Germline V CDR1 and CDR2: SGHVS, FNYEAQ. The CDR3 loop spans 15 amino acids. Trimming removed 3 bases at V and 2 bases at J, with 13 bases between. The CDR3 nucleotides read TGTGCCAGCAGCTTTTCCCAGGGGACTAACACTGAAGCTTTCTTT. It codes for CASSFSQGTNTEAFF.

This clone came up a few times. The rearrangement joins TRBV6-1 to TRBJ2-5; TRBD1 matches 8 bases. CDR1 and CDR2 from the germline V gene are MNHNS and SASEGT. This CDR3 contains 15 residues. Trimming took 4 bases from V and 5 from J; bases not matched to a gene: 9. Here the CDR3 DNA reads TGTGCCAGCAGTGGGGGCAGGGGGCAATGGGAGACCCAGTACTTC. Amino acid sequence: CASSGGRGQWETQYF.

Here the CDR3 DNA reads TGCAGCGTTGAAGGGAAAAACAGGGCTTATTGTCCCTACGAGCAGTACTTC. Translating it yields CSVEGKNRAYCPYEQYF. The rearrangement joins TRBV29-1 to TRBJ2-7, with D perhaps TRBD1 (6 bases). Germline lookup yields CDR1 SQVTM and CDR2 ANQGSEA. This CDR3 is 17 amino acids long. Trimming took off 1 base at V and 2 bases at J, with 21 bases between the two ends.

CDR3 coding DNA: TGTGCCAGCAGTTTTGGGGACGGGACTTGGAGTGAGCAGTTCTTC. Protein product: CASSFGDGTWSEQFF. The chain links TRBV27 to TRBJ2-1, with TRBD2 as a possible D gene (6 bases). V was pared by 3 bases and J by 9 bases, with 18 bases between. In germline, CDR1 is MNHEY, CDR2 SMNVEV (reference sequence). This CDR3 contains 15 residues.

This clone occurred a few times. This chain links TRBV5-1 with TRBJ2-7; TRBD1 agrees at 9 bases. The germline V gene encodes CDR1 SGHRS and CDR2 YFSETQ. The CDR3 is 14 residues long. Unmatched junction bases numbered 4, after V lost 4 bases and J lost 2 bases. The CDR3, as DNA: TGCGCCAGCAGCCCGGGACAGGGCGCCTACGAGCAGTACTTC. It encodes CASSPGQGAYEQYF.

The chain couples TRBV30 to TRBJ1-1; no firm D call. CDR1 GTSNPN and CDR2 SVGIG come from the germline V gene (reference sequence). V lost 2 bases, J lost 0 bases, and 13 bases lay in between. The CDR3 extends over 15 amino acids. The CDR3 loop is CAWSYKGIVNTEAFF. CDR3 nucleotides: TGTGCCTGGAGTTACAAGGGAATAGTGAACACTGAAGCTTTCTTT.

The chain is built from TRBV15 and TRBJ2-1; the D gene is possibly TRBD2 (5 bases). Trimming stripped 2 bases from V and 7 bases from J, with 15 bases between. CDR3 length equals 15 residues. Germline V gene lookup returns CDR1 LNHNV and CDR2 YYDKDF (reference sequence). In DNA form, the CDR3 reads TGTGCCACCAGCAGATCGATAATTCCGGGGAATGAGCAGTTCTTC. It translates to CATSRSIIPGNEQFF.